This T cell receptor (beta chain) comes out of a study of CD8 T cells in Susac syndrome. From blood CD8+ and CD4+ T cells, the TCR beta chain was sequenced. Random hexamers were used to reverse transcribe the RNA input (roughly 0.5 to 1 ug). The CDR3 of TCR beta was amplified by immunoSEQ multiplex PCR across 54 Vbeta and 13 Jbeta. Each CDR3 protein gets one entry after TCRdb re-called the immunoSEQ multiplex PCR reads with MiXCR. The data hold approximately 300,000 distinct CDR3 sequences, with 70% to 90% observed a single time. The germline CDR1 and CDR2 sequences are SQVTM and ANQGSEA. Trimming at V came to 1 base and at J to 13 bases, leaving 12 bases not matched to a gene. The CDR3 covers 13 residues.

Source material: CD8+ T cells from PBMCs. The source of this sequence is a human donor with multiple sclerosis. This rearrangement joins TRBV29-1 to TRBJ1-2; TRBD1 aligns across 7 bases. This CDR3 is CSVEAPGQPSFTF. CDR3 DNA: TGCAGCGTTGAAGCCCCGGGACAGCCCTCTTTCACCTTC.